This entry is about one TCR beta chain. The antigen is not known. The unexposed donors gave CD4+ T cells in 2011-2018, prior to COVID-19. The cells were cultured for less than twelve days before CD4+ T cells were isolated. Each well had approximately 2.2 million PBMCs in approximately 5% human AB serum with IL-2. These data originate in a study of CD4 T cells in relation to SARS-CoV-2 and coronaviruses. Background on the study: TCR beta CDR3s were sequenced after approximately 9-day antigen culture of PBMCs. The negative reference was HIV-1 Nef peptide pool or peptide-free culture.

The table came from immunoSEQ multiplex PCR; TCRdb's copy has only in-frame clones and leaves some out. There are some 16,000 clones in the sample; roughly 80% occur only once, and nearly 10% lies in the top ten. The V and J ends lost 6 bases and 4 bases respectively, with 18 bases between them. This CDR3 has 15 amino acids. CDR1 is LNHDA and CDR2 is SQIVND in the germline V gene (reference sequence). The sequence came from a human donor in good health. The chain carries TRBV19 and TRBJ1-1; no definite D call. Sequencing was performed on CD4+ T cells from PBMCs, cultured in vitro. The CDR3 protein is CASSRSNAARTEAFF. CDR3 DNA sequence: TGTGCCAGTAGCCGCAGTAACGCCGCGCGCACTGAAGCTTTCTTT.